A selection of T cell receptor beta chains follows, all from one sample in a study of a mutant IDH1 vaccine in newly diagnosed glioma. Profiled with immunoSEQ multiplex PCR; TCRdb holds only in-frame clones, not every one. The sample has tens of thousands of clones; around 90% are singletons. No cognate antigen is known for these TCRs. The starting material was PBMCs, obtained from a glioma patient whose treatment included an IDH1 peptide vaccine. The receptor set was obtained from a man aged 45-65 years with glioma. Both conserved end residues are part of each CDR3.

v_call,cdr3_length,cdr3_aa
TRBV21-1,17,CASSRKGTGGSNQPQHF
TRBV6-5,16,CASSYGVPGGGNIQYF
TRBV19,15,CASSWTGGQGQPQHF
TRBV19,12,CASSIPNTEAFF
TRBV5-1,11,CASSANNEQFF
TRBV11-2,17,CASSLARDRVVDTEAFF
TRBV28,11,CASSRGAEAFF
TRBV30,13,CAYRRGVTGELFF
TRBV30,15,CAWSVSGGGNQPQHF
TRBV18,14,CASSPNRDPLGAFF
TRBV7-9,11,CASSLPDTQYF
TRBV5-1,16,CASSLPQTGYGDTQYF
TRBV13,12,CASSHFTGELFF
TRBV10-3,15,CAISEFEGAGYGYTF
TRBV11-2,13,CASSLDYRYGYTF
TRBV5-1,17,CASSLKGVLWDTYGYTF
TRBV14,14,CASSQGGSGEPQHF
TRBV6-5,15,CASRYGTGVAYGYTF
TRBV7-6,19,CASSLADRGRTSSYNEQFF
TRBV2,14,CASSGGRAGHEQYF
TRBV5-5,14,CASSLRQGNTEAFF
TRBV7-3,14,CASSLSGRTGELFF
TRBV5-1,15,CASSLVLAVKGEQFF
TRBV5-6,12,CASSFFNTEAFF
TRBV30,13,CAWSQQGPDEQFF
TRBV15,15,CATSSAATSGNEQFF
TRBV4-2,15,CASSSPGGDSYEQYF
TRBV11-1,15,CASSLRGGFLYEQYF
TRBV6-6,14,CASSYEGRNNEQFF
TRBV9,15,CASREGQGSTDTQYF
TRBV6-5,12,CASTPPGGRAFF
TRBV10-3,15,CATGTGGNSNQPQHF
TRBV7-9,13,CASSLVGAETQYF
TRBV29-1,13,CSVVPRDSYEQYF
TRBV7-2,14,CASNRDSYNSPLHF
TRBV6-1,15,CASRSLGQGATEAFF
TRBV11-1,14,CASSLATGTDTQYF
TRBV28,8,CASEPQHF
TRBV19,15,CASSIGTQGTYEQYF
TRBV5-6,13,CASSLTGTYGYTF
TRBV13,12,CASSRGREPQHF
TRBV6-1,16,CAISASGSSGANVLTF
TRBV9,13,CASSVGGTDTQYF
TRBV29-1,15,CSVDAGDEANYGYTF
TRBV5-6,15,CASSLVLAGGPSGYF
TRBV7-2,13,CASSLQGPYEQYF
TRBV6-5,14,CASSYLGFGTEAFF
TRBV2,15,CASSVQGQGGTEAFF
TRBV5-1,16,CASSLGARTNTGELFF
TRBV7-9,15,CASSPGLARTDTQYF
TRBV6-1,16,CASSDGTRGLLYEQYF
TRBV4-1,17,CASSPQGGGLATDTQYF
TRBV11-1,15,CASSLGLLGSYEQYF
TRBV5-5,13,CASSLQAHTEAFF
TRBV18,16,CASSPQLNRGTDTQYF
TRBV4-1,17,CASSQVSGRSGANVLTF
TRBV30,14,CAWRVPSGNQPQHF
TRBV18,14,CASSPITGVDGYTF
TRBV9,15,CASTKGTSGSDEQFF